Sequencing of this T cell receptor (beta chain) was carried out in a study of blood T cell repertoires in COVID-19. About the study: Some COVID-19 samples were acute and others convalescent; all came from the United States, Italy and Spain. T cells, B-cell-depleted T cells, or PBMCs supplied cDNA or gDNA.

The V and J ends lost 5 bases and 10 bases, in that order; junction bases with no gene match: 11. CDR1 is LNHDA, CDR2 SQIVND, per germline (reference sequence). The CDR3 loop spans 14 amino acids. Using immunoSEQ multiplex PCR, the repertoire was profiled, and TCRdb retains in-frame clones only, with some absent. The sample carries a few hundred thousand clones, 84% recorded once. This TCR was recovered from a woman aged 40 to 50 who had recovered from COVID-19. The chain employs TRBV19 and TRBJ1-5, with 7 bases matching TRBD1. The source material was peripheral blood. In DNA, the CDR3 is TGTGCCAGTAGTCCCGGGACAGCCTTGATCCCCCAGCATTTT. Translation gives CASSPGTALIPQHF.